The T cell receptor (beta chain) described here comes from a study of OX40 agonist ivuxolimab in advanced cancers. About the study: Patients got intravenous ivuxolimab at 0.01 to 10 mg/kg every 2 weeks. Cohort: more than 75% men, mean age around 55, aged roughly 20 to 79. Study-wide points: CD4+ and CD8+ T cells in blood underwent clonal expansion by week 6 at 0.1 to 3.0 mg/kg. In a subset of nonresponders, normalized T-cell clonal expansion was also low.

With 1 base clipped from V and 7 bases from J, the junction kept 3 bases outside the gene matches. The CDR3 has 14 residues. The germline CDR1 and CDR2 sequences are SGHVS and FQNEAQ. In its sample, this clone was seen a few times. The target antigen is unknown. Libraries were prepared by immunoSEQ multiplex PCR; TCRdb keeps only in-frame clonotypes and omits some of them. Of 55,000 to 80,000 clones in the sample, roughly 86% were seen once. V usage is TRBV7-8 and J usage is TRBJ1-5; 8 bases are a match to TRBD1. The clonotype was recovered from an adult with an advanced solid tumor such as melanoma, head and neck, liver or kidney cancer. Sequencing was performed on CD4+ or CD8+ T cells sorted from blood, taken in a trial of the OX40 agonist ivuxolimab. The CDR3 DNA follows: TGTGCCAGCAGCTTAGGGGACAGGTGGCAGCCCCAGCATTTT. Encoded protein: CASSLGDRWQPQHF.